The T cell receptor beta chain described here comes from a study of blood T cell repertoires in COVID-19. On the study more broadly: Some COVID-19 samples were acute and others convalescent; all came from the United States, Italy and Spain. In each case, the material was cDNA or gDNA derived from T cells, B-cell-depleted T cells, or PBMCs.

This clone was found a few times. Original processing notes: The authors estimated nucleated cell counts from reference gene primer amplification. Some clones are missing from TCRdb's copy, which holds only in-frame ones; the method was immunoSEQ multiplex PCR. The DNA gave D and trimming, while V, J and clone size come from that table. The sample comprises about 220,000 clones, around 82% of which are singletons, and around 7.3% rests with the top ten. The CDR3 covers 12 residues. CDR1 is SNHLY, CDR2 FYNNEI, per germline. Trimming took 8 bases from V and 6 from J, leaving 10 bases between them. This TCR was sampled from a woman in her seventies with acute or convalescent COVID-19. The V call is TRBV2, the J call TRBJ2-2; a possible D gene is TRBD1 (5 bases). Sequencing was performed on peripheral blood. The CDR3 sequence is CASCRVPGELFF. CDR3 nucleotide sequence: TGTGCCAGCTGCAGGGTCCCCGGGGAGCTGTTTTTT.